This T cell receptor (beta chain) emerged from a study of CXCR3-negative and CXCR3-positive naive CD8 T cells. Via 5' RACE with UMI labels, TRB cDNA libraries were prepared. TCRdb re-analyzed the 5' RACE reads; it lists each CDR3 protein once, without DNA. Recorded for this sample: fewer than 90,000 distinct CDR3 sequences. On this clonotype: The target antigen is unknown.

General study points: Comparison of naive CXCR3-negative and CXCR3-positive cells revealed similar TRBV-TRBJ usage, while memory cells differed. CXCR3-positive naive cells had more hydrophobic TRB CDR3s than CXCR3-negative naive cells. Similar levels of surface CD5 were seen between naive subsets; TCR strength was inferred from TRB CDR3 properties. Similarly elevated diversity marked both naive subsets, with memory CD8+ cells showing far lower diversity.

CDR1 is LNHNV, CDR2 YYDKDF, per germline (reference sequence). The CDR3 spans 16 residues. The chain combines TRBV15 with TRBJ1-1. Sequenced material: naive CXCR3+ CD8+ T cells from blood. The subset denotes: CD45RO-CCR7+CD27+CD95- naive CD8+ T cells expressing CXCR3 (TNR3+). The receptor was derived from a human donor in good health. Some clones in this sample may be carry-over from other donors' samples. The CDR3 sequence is CATSHPPGLRGTEAFF. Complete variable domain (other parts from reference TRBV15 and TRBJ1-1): DAMVIQNPRYQVTQFGKPVTLSCSQTLNHNVMYWYQQKSSQAPKLLFHYYDKDFNNEADTPDNFQSRRPNTSFCFLDIRSPGLGDTAMYLCATSHPPGLRGTEAFFGQGTRLTVV.